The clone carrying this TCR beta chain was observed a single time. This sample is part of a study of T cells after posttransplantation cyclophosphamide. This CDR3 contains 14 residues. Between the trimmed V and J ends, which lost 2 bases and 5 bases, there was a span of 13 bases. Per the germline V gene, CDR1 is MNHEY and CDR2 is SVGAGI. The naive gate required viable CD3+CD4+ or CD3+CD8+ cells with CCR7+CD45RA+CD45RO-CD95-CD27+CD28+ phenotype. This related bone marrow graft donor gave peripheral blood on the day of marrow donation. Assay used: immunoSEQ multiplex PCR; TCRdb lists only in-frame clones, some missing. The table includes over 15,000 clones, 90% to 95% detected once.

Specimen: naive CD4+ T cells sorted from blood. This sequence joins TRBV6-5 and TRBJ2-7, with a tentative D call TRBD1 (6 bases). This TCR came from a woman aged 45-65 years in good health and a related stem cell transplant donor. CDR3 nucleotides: TGTGCCAGCAGTTACCCTACAGGGTACCACGAGCAGTACTTC. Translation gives CASSYPTGYHEQYF.